This record covers a single T cell receptor beta chain. These data originate in a study of blood T cell repertoires in COVID-19. The V gene's germline CDR1 is MNHEY and CDR2 SVGAGI. The CDR3 spans 14 residues. V gave up 1 base and J gave up 10 bases; unmatched junction bases: 6. Profiling relied on immunoSEQ multiplex PCR, and the TCRdb table lists in-frame clones only, not all of them. The data show about 300,000 clones, about 90% seen once. The V call is TRBV6-5, the J call TRBJ1-4; 7 nucleotides match TRBD1. Sequencing input: PBMCs or T cells enriched from blood (not recorded which). This sequence was found in a woman aged 30 to 39 who had recovered from COVID-19. CDR3 DNA sequence: TGTGCCAGCAGTTACTTTGACAGGGTAGGAAAACTGTTTTTT. This translates into CASSYFDRVGKLFF.